The sample holds a few counts of the clone carrying this TCR beta chain. Its antigen remains unidentified. This sample stems from a study of CD8 T cells in ankylosing spondylitis. Scientists made TCR beta libraries using quantitative 5'-RACE with molecular barcodes. TCRdb processed the 5' RACE reads anew with MiXCR; each CDR3 protein has one entry. Seen here are 150,000 to 200,000 distinct CDR3 sequences, approximately 12% observed once, and the top ten hold 9.5% to 12%. Study-level points and caveats: A TCR beta motif of eight or nine highly homologous variants seemed to mark ankylosing spondylitis blood. Disease-linked clones reportedly concentrated significantly in matched ankylosing spondylitis synovial fluid.

This clonotype originated in a female donor with ankylosing spondylitis or in good health (not recorded which). The sample was blood, either unsorted or a sorted T cell fraction (not recorded which).

This CDR3 reads CASSFGQTNYGYTF. CDR3 DNA sequence: TGTGCCAGCAGCTTCGGTCAAACTAACTATGGCTACACCTTC. This rearrangement joins TRBV5-6 to TRBJ1-2; D unclear. The germline V gene has CDR1 SGHDT and CDR2 YYEEEE. The V end was cut by 2 bases, the J end by 0 bases, with 8 bases between. The CDR3 consists of 14 residues.